A selection of T cell receptor beta chains follows, all from one sample in a study of blood T cell repertoires in COVID-19. Sequencing was performed with immunoSEQ multiplex PCR; in TCRdb, only in-frame clones are kept and a portion is missing. The table shows about 120,000 clones, with 65% to 80% occurring only once. Sample: peripheral blood. All receptors come from an older woman with acute or convalescent COVID-19. Both conserved end residues are part of each CDR3. The listing skips clone size in some rows; elsewhere it reads once, few, many or a size class.

V: TRBV5-6
J: TRBJ2-2
size: .
CDR3: CASSTGGAAGELFF

V: TRBV2
J: TRBJ1-5
size: .
CDR3: CASSRGFRQGVGNQPQHF

V: TRBV7-8
J: TRBJ1-1
size: few
CDR3: CASREQDLNTEAFF

V: TRBV24-1
J: TRBJ2-7
size: .
CDR3: CATGQGSYEQYF

V: TRBV24-1
J: TRBJ2-1
size: .
CDR3: CATSDSRGGVVNEQFF

V: TRBV7-9
J: TRBJ1-4
size: .
CDR3: CASSRTGGPEKLFF

V: TRBV10-2
J: TRBJ2-5
size: few
CDR3: CASRGDRFFQETQYF

V: TRBV6-2/TRBV6-3
J: TRBJ1-5
size: .
CDR3: CASSPHRQGTGNQPQHF

V: TRBV25-1
J: TRBJ2-7
size: few
CDR3: CASSELTSGGSYEQYF

V: TRBV27
J: TRBJ1-3
size: many
CDR3: CASRRGGTGGNTIYF

V: TRBV9
J: TRBJ1-2
size: .
CDR3: CASSANQFRGGDGYTF

V: TRBV7-9
J: TRBJ2-1
size: once
CDR3: CASSSPRTRTNEQFF

V: TRBV10-1
J: TRBJ1-6
size: .
CDR3: CASSTTQGGLSPLHF

V: TRBV2
J: TRBJ1-5
size: .
CDR3: CASSPDRGTQPQHF

V: TRBV18
J: TRBJ2-1
size: .
CDR3: CASSPRQNNEQFF

V: TRBV3-1/TRBV3-2
J: TRBJ2-7
size: .
CDR3: CASSQAFGTSGGAPYEQYF

V: TRBV18
J: TRBJ1-1
size: .
CDR3: CASSSGQNTEAFF

V: TRBV7-2
J: TRBJ1-6
size: .
CDR3: CASSAWRAGINSPLHF

V: TRBV5-4
J: TRBJ1-2
size: .
CDR3: CASSLEGGNYGYTF

V: TRBV6-2/TRBV6-3
J: TRBJ2-4
size: .
CDR3: CASSYSPGENIQYF

V: TRBV6-6
J: TRBJ2-4
size: .
CDR3: CASSALQGIQYF

V: TRBV27
J: TRBJ2-1
size: once
CDR3: CASSSPSRGGREQFF

V: TRBV24-1
J: TRBJ1-2
size: .
CDR3: CATSDPLTGRSGYTF

V: TRBV9
J: TRBJ2-1
size: few
CDR3: CASSLGGQGAGEQFF

V: TRBV19
J: TRBJ1-1
size: once
CDR3: CASSMGGPRTEAFF

V: TRBV10-2
J: TRBJ1-5
size: .
CDR3: CASMGGGAGQPQHF

V: TRBV18
J: TRBJ1-5
size: .
CDR3: CASSQGSNQPQHF

V: TRBV5-4
J: TRBJ2-3
size: .
CDR3: CASKRTGTNTDTQYF

V: TRBV7-2
J: TRBJ1-3
size: .
CDR3: CASSLDGSGNTIYF

V: TRBV7-9
J: TRBJ1-1
size: .
CDR3: CASSLATGPEAFF

V: TRBV4-1
J: TRBJ2-1
size: .
CDR3: CASSPSPLIAGGLNYNEQFF

V: TRBV18
J: TRBJ1-6
size: .
CDR3: CASSPTGRRDSPLHF

V: TRBV7-9
J: TRBJ1-1
size: once
CDR3: CASSWDRGKAFF

V: TRBV24-1
J: TRBJ2-3
size: .
CDR3: CATSDLLSDRDSTDTQYF

V: TRBV11-2
J: TRBJ1-5
size: .
CDR3: CASSLTVDQPQHF

V: TRBV4-3
J: TRBJ2-4
size: .
CDR3: CASSQDRMWGARNIQYF

V: TRBV29-1
J: TRBJ1-2
size: .
CDR3: CSALGGSIYGYTF

V: TRBV7-3
J: TRBJ1-1
size: .
CDR3: CASSYSRNTEAFF

V: TRBV7-2
J: TRBJ1-2
size: .
CDR3: CASSLQGYYTF

V: TRBV5-3
J: TRBJ2-1
size: .
CDR3: CARSLVLAGGPGQFF

V: TRBV27
J: TRBJ1-5
size: .
CDR3: CASSPRHDQPQHF

V: TRBV24-1
J: TRBJ2-3
size: .
CDR3: CATSKEGRTDTQYF

V: TRBV5-1
J: TRBJ1-4
size: .
CDR3: CASSSDRVNEKLFF

V: TRBV7-2
J: TRBJ2-1
size: once
CDR3: CASSLNEGEQFF

V: TRBV2
J: TRBJ1-1
size: .
CDR3: CASSSGGWTEAFF

V: TRBV6-5
J: TRBJ1-4
size: many
CDR3: CASGRQTTNEKLFF

V: TRBV18
J: TRBJ2-5
size: .
CDR3: CASSPSAQETQYF

V: TRBV18
J: TRBJ1-4
size: .
CDR3: CASSRTGPSGGEKLFF

V: TRBV19
J: TRBJ1-4
size: .
CDR3: CASSMGQTTNEKLFF

V: TRBV19
J: TRBJ2-5
size: .
CDR3: CASSPWTSGETQYF

V: TRBV7-3
J: TRBJ1-1
size: few
CDR3: CASLIEAFF

V: TRBV6-2/TRBV6-3
J: TRBJ2-3
size: .
CDR3: CASSYSKGTPYLF

V: TRBV6-6
J: TRBJ1-5
size: .
CDR3: CASSWTGGNQPQHF

V: TRBV18
J: TRBJ2-3
size: .
CDR3: CASSPRLEQGGAEDTQYF